What follows are 10 T cell receptor beta chains derived from one specimen sequenced in a study of blood T cell repertoires in COVID-19. Assay: immunoSEQ multiplex PCR; the TCRdb copy retains only in-frame clones and omits some. The table lists 150,000 to 250,000 clones, around 90% of them singletons, with around 2.4% in the top ten. Sequenced material: PBMCs or T cells enriched from blood (not recorded which). The receptors come from a woman in her twenties or thirties who had recovered from COVID-19.

The rearrangement joins TRBV7-9 to TRBJ1-4; TRBD1 matches at 7 bases. The CDR3 contains 15 residues. Trimming removed 4 bases from V and 4 bases from J; junction bases left unmatched: 6. The germline CDR1 and CDR2 sequences are SEHNR and FQNEAQ (reference sequence). The CDR3 DNA is TGTGCCAGCAGCTCGAACAGGGGAAATAATGAAAAACTGTTTTTT. Its translation: CASSSNRGNNEKLFF.

The chain is built from TRBV20-1 and TRBJ1-1; no definite D call. V lost 3 bases, J lost 3 bases, and 11 bases lay in between. CDR1 is DFQATT and CDR2 is SNEGSKA in the germline V gene (reference sequence). This CDR3 has 13 residues. The CDR3 protein is CSASGPEDTEAFF. Here the CDR3 DNA reads TGCAGTGCTAGTGGGCCAGAGGACACTGAAGCTTTCTTT.

The CDR3 DNA reads as TGTGCCAGCAGCCTAGCCCGGGACAGGGATGAAGCTTTCTTT. Amino acids: CASSLARDRDEAFF. V gene TRBV11-2 combines with J gene TRBJ1-1; 9 nucleotides agree with TRBD1. The V gene end was trimmed by 5 bases and the J gene end by 7 bases; junction bases not matched to a gene: 8. Germline CDR1 and CDR2: SGHAT and FQNNGV. This CDR3 spans 14 amino acids.

This chain connects TRBV5-5 to TRBJ2-2; 8 bases align to TRBD2. Trimming took 1 base from V and 7 from J; bases not matched to a gene: 9. This CDR3 has 16 residues. CDR1 is SGHKS, CDR2 YYEKEE, per germline (reference sequence). CDR3 residues: CASSLSGSLLNGELFF. CDR3 coding DNA: TGTGCCAGCAGCTTGAGCGGGAGCTTGTTGAACGGGGAGCTGTTTTTT. Filled out from reference TRBV5-5 and TRBJ2-2, the complete variable domain reads DAGVTQSPTHLIKTRGQQVTLRCSPISGHKSVSWYQQVLGQGPQFIFQYYEKEERGRGNFPDRFSARQFPNYSSELNVNALLLGDSALYLCASSLSGSLLNGELFFGEGSRLTVL.

The V and J genes are TRBV20-1 and TRBJ1-5, with D unclear. The CDR3 is 15 amino acids. The germline V gene has CDR1 DFQATT and CDR2 SNEGSKA (reference sequence). Trimming removed 3 bases at V and 1 base at J, with 13 bases between. CDR3 loop: CSASQSMGSNQPQHF. The CDR3 coding sequence is TGCAGTGCTAGTCAATCCATGGGCAGCAATCAGCCCCAGCATTTT.

The chain is built from TRBV18 and TRBJ1-2; D is possibly TRBD1 (5 bases). This CDR3 comprises 14 residues. CDR1 and CDR2 from the germline V gene are KGHSH and LQKENI. Trimming cost V 5 bases and J 2 bases, with 12 bases left between them. CDR3 sequence (DNA): TGTGCCAGCTCAGTCGGGGGAACCAACTATGGCTACACCTTC. Its translation is CASSVGGTNYGYTF.

V and J are TRBV7-2 and TRBJ2-2; D is ambiguous. Germline V lookup: CDR1 SGHTA, CDR2 FQGNSA. Trimming took off 3 bases at V and 3 bases at J, with 5 bases between the two ends. The CDR3 runs 13 residues. CDR3 in DNA: TGTGCCAGCAGCTTTCTCTACACCGGGGAGCTGTTTTTT. Its translation is CASSFLYTGELFF.

The sample holds one count of this clone. The chain combines TRBV24-1 with TRBJ2-1, with 7 nucleotides matching TRBD1. The CDR3 covers 16 residues. The J segment lost 5 bases and the V segment lost 5 bases, leaving 11 bases of the junction unmatched. Per the germline V gene, CDR1 is KGHDR and CDR2 is SFDVKD. The CDR3 DNA is TGTGCCACCAGTGTTACAGGGACAGTTACCGACAATGAGCAGTTCTTC. Translation: CATSVTGTVTDNEQFF.

The table lists this clone with a count of one. The V and J genes are TRBV7-9 and TRBJ1-2, with a possible D match to TRBD1 (5 bases). Germline CDR1 SEHNR, CDR2 FQNEAQ (reference sequence). V was cut by 8 bases and J by 7 bases, with 14 bases left in between. The CDR3 loop spans 12 amino acids. The CDR3 sequence: CASFQGEGGYTF. CDR3 nucleotides: TGTGCCAGCTTCCAAGGGGAAGGTGGCTACACCTTC.

The chain recombines TRBV4-2 with TRBJ1-3; maybe TRBD1 (5 bases). Germline V gene lookup returns CDR1 LGHNA and CDR2 YNFKEQ. V dropped 3 bases and J dropped 6 bases, with 15 bases sitting between them. This CDR3 contains 15 residues. CDR3 sequence reads: CASSQPGRAANTIYF. The CDR3 region has the DNA TGTGCCAGCAGCCAGCCCGGCAGGGCGGCAAACACCATATATTTT.